The TCR beta chain under discussion was sequenced for a study of cytomegalovirus exposure and HLA in healthy donors. Deletions cut 4 bases from V and 5 bases from J, with 17 bases between. The CDR3 has 15 amino acids. Germline values: CDR1 SGHTA, CDR2 FQGNSA. A multiplex PCR was run with 60 Vbeta primers and 13 Jbeta primers. Clones were sequenced by immunoSEQ multiplex PCR, and TCRdb holds only the in-frame ones, with some missing. Here the sample spans about 150,000 clones, around three quarters being singletons. This TCR was recovered from a man aged 40-55 years in good health and CMV-seronegative. The chain recombines TRBV7-2 with TRBJ1-2; D may be TRBD1 (6 bases). The specimen sequenced was PBMCs. The CDR3 DNA reads TGTGCCAGCAGCTCGAACGGGGGGGCCGGGTATGGCTACACCTTC. Protein: CASSSNGGAGYGYTF.